By share, the clone carrying this T cell receptor (beta chain) ranks as medium-sized. This specimen comes from a study of early T cells in non-severe SARS-CoV-2 infection. CDR3 size: 16 residues. V was clipped by 5 bases and J by 2 bases; unmatched bases: 9. Unique molecular identifiers tagged individual cDNA molecules. TCRdb fed the 5' RACE reads into MiXCR, producing one record per CDR3 protein. Here the sample spans about 11,000 distinct CDR3 sequences, around 4.9% being singletons. The specimen sequenced was whole blood. This chain connects TRBV12-3 or TRBV12-4 to TRBJ2-3; 8 bases match TRBD2. The receptor's source is an adult who was a healthcare worker with PCR-confirmed SARS-CoV-2 infection or an uninfected control (not recorded which). Here the CDR3 DNA reads TGTGCCAGCAGTCCCCCGGGCGGGGGGTACACAGATACGCAGTATTTT. It yields the protein CASSPPGGGYTDTQYF.